These T cell receptor beta chains were read from a single sample in a study of CD8 T cells in ankylosing spondylitis. Via MiXCR, TCRdb re-called the 5' RACE reads, giving one row per CDR3 protein. The sample shows some 840,000 distinct CDR3 sequences, roughly 10% of them seen only once. The sequencing sample was made of blood, either unsorted or a sorted T cell fraction (not recorded which). These receptors all stem from a male donor with ankylosing spondylitis. The CDR3 runs from the conserved cysteine through the conserved F or W. The order of the fields is V gene, CDR3 length, clone size, D gene, J gene, CDR3 DNA, CDR3 protein. A D gene is named only where the DNA matches it firmly. Size values are once, few and many counts, or a class for expanded clones, and some rows have none.

V gene: TRBV20-1; CDR3 length: 12; clone size: few; D gene: -; J gene: TRBJ2-5; CDR3 DNA: TGCAGTGCTACCACCCCCGGGGAGACCCAGTACTTC; CDR3 protein: CSATTPGETQYF
V gene: TRBV25-1; CDR3 length: 15; clone size: few; D gene: -; J gene: TRBJ2-4; CDR3 DNA: TGTGCCAGCAGTGAATTTAGGGACTTGAGGGAGATTCAGTACTTC; CDR3 protein: CASSEFRDLREIQYF
V gene: TRBV7-2; CDR3 length: 15; clone size: few; D gene: -; J gene: TRBJ1-1; CDR3 DNA: TGTGCCAGCCAGACGGGGGAGGGGACGAACACTGAAGCTTTCTTT; CDR3 protein: CASQTGEGTNTEAFF
V gene: TRBV7-9; CDR3 length: 13; clone size: few; D gene: -; J gene: TRBJ2-1; CDR3 DNA: TGTGCCAGCAGCTTGGGACGATCGAGGATTGAGTTCTTC; CDR3 protein: CASSLGRSRIEFF
V gene: TRBV7-2; CDR3 length: 15; clone size: few; D gene: -; J gene: TRBJ2-2; CDR3 DNA: TGTGCCAGCAGGCGCAGCTCCGCGAACACCGGGGAGCTGTTTTTT; CDR3 protein: CASRRSSANTGELFF
V gene: TRBV7-2; CDR3 length: 15; clone size: many; D gene: -; J gene: TRBJ2-5; CDR3 DNA: TGTGCCAGCAGCAATAGGGCTGGATGGGAAGAGACCCAGTACTTC; CDR3 protein: CASSNRAGWEETQYF
V gene: TRBV20-1; CDR3 length: 13; clone size: -; D gene: -; J gene: TRBJ2-5; CDR3 DNA: TGCAGTGCTCCAGGGGAGGGTTTGGAGACCCAGTACTTC; CDR3 protein: CSAPGEGLETQYF
V gene: TRBV4-2; CDR3 length: 15; clone size: -; D gene: -; J gene: TRBJ2-7; CDR3 DNA: TGTGCCAGCAGCCAAGATAACCAGGACTACTACGAGCAGTACTTC; CDR3 protein: CASSQDNQDYYEQYF
V gene: TRBV6-1; CDR3 length: 11; clone size: few; D gene: -; J gene: TRBJ1-2; CDR3 DNA: TGTGCCAGCAGGACAGCTTATGGCTACACCTTC; CDR3 protein: CASRTAYGYTF
V gene: TRBV20-1; CDR3 length: 15; clone size: -; D gene: -; J gene: TRBJ2-3; CDR3 DNA: TGCAGTGCTAGAAAGGCCGGGACTGGCACAGATACGCAGTATTTT; CDR3 protein: CSARKAGTGTDTQYF
V gene: TRBV20-1; CDR3 length: 12; clone size: few; D gene: -; J gene: TRBJ1-6; CDR3 DNA: TGCAGTGCTAGAGGACGGGATAAACCCCTCCACTTT; CDR3 protein: CSARGRDKPLHF
V gene: TRBV20-1; CDR3 length: 17; clone size: few; D gene: -; J gene: TRBJ2-7; CDR3 DNA: TGCAGTGCCAAACCGGGTCGGGGGGCTCCTCCGTACCACGAGCAGTACTTC; CDR3 protein: CSAKPGRGAPPYHEQYF
V gene: TRBV28; CDR3 length: 14; clone size: -; D gene: -; J gene: TRBJ2-1; CDR3 DNA: TGTGCCAGCAGTTGGGGAAGCGGATTAAATGAGCAGTTCTTC; CDR3 protein: CASSWGSGLNEQFF
V gene: TRBV20-1; CDR3 length: 16; clone size: -; D gene: TRBD2; J gene: TRBJ2-1; CDR3 DNA: TGCAGTGCTAGAGGGTCTGAGGCGGGGGTCTACAATGAGCAGTTCTTC; CDR3 protein: CSARGSEAGVYNEQFF
V gene: TRBV20-1; CDR3 length: 14; clone size: few; D gene: -; J gene: TRBJ1-2; CDR3 DNA: TGCAGTGCTAGGGACAGCCTTCTAGTATTTGGCTACACCTTC; CDR3 protein: CSARDSLLVFGYTF
V gene: TRBV25-1; CDR3 length: 16; clone size: -; D gene: TRBD1; J gene: TRBJ2-5; CDR3 DNA: TGTGCCAGCAGTGAATCTGGGACAGGGAAGGGAAAGACCCAGTACTTC; CDR3 protein: CASSESGTGKGKTQYF
V gene: TRBV3-1; CDR3 length: 14; clone size: few; D gene: -; J gene: TRBJ1-1; CDR3 DNA: TGTGCCAGCAGCCAAGACGGGGGCAGGGCTGGAGCTTTCTTT; CDR3 protein: CASSQDGGRAGAFF
V gene: TRBV7-9; CDR3 length: 14; clone size: few; D gene: -; J gene: TRBJ1-4; CDR3 DNA: TGTGCCAGCAGCTTAACCAGTTATAATGAAAAACTGTTTTTT; CDR3 protein: CASSLTSYNEKLFF
V gene: TRBV6-2/TRBV6-3; CDR3 length: 13; clone size: few; D gene: TRBD1; J gene: TRBJ1-1; CDR3 DNA: TGTGCCAGCAGGGGGACAGGGGCGACTGAAGCTTTCTTT; CDR3 protein: CASRGTGATEAFF
V gene: TRBV20-1; CDR3 length: 14; clone size: many; D gene: -; J gene: TRBJ2-3; CDR3 DNA: TGCAGTGTCTACAGGGATGGAGGCACAGATACGCAGTATTTT; CDR3 protein: CSVYRDGGTDTQYF
V gene: TRBV5-1; CDR3 length: 14; clone size: many; D gene: -; J gene: TRBJ2-3; CDR3 DNA: TGTGCCAGCAGCTTAGGCTCTAGCACAGATACGCAGTATTTT; CDR3 protein: CASSLGSSTDTQYF
V gene: TRBV20-1; CDR3 length: 13; clone size: -; D gene: -; J gene: TRBJ2-2; CDR3 DNA: TGCAGTGCTCTAAACCCACGAACCGGGGAGCTGTTTTTT; CDR3 protein: CSALNPRTGELFF
V gene: TRBV18; CDR3 length: 19; clone size: -; D gene: TRBD2; J gene: TRBJ2-5; CDR3 DNA: TGTGCCAGCTCACCGAGTTGGACTAGCGGGGAGTTAGATCAAGAGACCCAGTACTTC; CDR3 protein: CASSPSWTSGELDQETQYF
V gene: TRBV20-1; CDR3 length: 11; clone size: few; D gene: -; J gene: TRBJ2-3; CDR3 DNA: TGCAGTGCTAGACCCGGAGATACGCAGTATTTT; CDR3 protein: CSARPGDTQYF
V gene: TRBV7-7; CDR3 length: 15; clone size: -; D gene: -; J gene: TRBJ2-6; CDR3 DNA: TGTGCTAGCAGCTCAGGGAATTCTGGGGCCAACGTCCTGACTTTC; CDR3 protein: CASSSGNSGANVLTF
V gene: TRBV20-1; CDR3 length: 14; clone size: few; D gene: TRBD2; J gene: TRBJ2-2; CDR3 DNA: TGCAGTGCTCCTTTCGGAGCGGGAGCCGGGGAGCTGTTTTTT; CDR3 protein: CSAPFGAGAGELFF
V gene: TRBV29-1; CDR3 length: 13; clone size: few; D gene: -; J gene: TRBJ1-2; CDR3 DNA: TGCAGCGTTGAAGCGCCCGCTAACTATGGCTACACCTTC; CDR3 protein: CSVEAPANYGYTF
V gene: TRBV20-1; CDR3 length: 13; clone size: many; D gene: -; J gene: TRBJ1-2; CDR3 DNA: TGCAGTGCTAGAGAAGACACGTCCTATGGCTACACCTTC; CDR3 protein: CSAREDTSYGYTF
V gene: TRBV20-1; CDR3 length: 14; clone size: many; D gene: -; J gene: TRBJ1-2; CDR3 DNA: TGCAGTGCTCGTTTCGACAGCTCGGAATATGGCTACACCTTC; CDR3 protein: CSARFDSSEYGYTF
V gene: TRBV20-1; CDR3 length: 13; clone size: -; D gene: -; J gene: TRBJ1-1; CDR3 DNA: TGCAGTGCTAGAAGTTCTTGGGACACTGAAGCTTTCTTT; CDR3 protein: CSARSSWDTEAFF
V gene: TRBV7-6; CDR3 length: 16; clone size: -; D gene: TRBD2; J gene: TRBJ2-2; CDR3 DNA: TGTGCCAGCAGCTTAGCGGCTAGCGGGAGCTCCGGGGAGCTGTTTTTT; CDR3 protein: CASSLAASGSSGELFF
V gene: TRBV4-3; CDR3 length: 16; clone size: few; D gene: TRBD2; J gene: TRBJ2-2; CDR3 DNA: TGCGCCAGCAGCCAAGCAGCGGGGGGGGTTGCCGGGGAGCTGTTTTTT; CDR3 protein: CASSQAAGGVAGELFF